The sequence of this T cell receptor beta chain was determined in a study of cytomegalovirus exposure and HLA in healthy donors. Study conclusions and caveats: Versus the approximately 700-donor mean, an Asian-associated ancestry cluster reportedly showed fewer N-insertions in a later analysis. The HLA-A and HLA-B alleles of most subjects were reportedly predicted accurately from TCR beta sequences.

Worth noting for this clone: Its matching antigen is unknown.

The CDR3 consists of 14 residues. The V gene's germline CDR1 is SEHNR and CDR2 FQNEAQ (reference sequence). The V and J ends lost 3 bases and 6 bases respectively, with 11 bases between them. In the PCR, 60 Vbeta and 13 Jbeta primers were used. Here immunoSEQ multiplex PCR was the method, and the copy in TCRdb shows in-frame clones only, minus some. The repertoire holds a few hundred thousand clones, with about 79% as singletons. The sample taken for sequencing was PBMCs. The chain is built from TRBV7-9 and TRBJ2-2; D not resolved. This TCR was recovered from a man younger than 35 in good health and CMV-seronegative. CDR3: CASSFSTPSGELFF. CDR3 nucleotides: TGTGCCAGCAGCTTCTCGACTCCCTCCGGGGAGCTGTTTTTT.